This T cell receptor beta chain derives from a study of T cells in Graves' hyperthyroidism and ophthalmopathy. Study findings and constraints: Researchers found most expanded thyroid clonotypes above 0.001 in blood as well.

This CDR3 comprises 15 residues. The germline gives CDR1 SEHNR, CDR2 FQNEAQ (reference sequence). Trimming removed 1 base at V and 6 bases at J, with 15 bases between. In the case of this clonotype: Its antigen is not identified.

Regions amplified from RNA transcripts were the TCR beta CDR3 regions. HTBI primers were the set used in a first-round RT-PCR of the TCR CDR3. One entry per CDR3 protein, called by TCRdb with MiXCR from the multiplex PCR reads. The sample holds about 570,000 distinct CDR3 sequences, 35% to 55% seen once. Sequencing input: peripheral blood or thyroid tissue (not recorded which). V gene TRBV7-9 combines with J gene TRBJ1-2; the D gene is possibly TRBD1 (5 bases). The origin of this receptor is an adult woman with Graves' disease, either hyperthyroidism or ophthalmopathy (not recorded which). DNA for the CDR3: TGTGCCAGCAGCTTAGTAAGACAGAATGCGAATGGCTACACCTTC. This translates into CASSLVRQNANGYTF.